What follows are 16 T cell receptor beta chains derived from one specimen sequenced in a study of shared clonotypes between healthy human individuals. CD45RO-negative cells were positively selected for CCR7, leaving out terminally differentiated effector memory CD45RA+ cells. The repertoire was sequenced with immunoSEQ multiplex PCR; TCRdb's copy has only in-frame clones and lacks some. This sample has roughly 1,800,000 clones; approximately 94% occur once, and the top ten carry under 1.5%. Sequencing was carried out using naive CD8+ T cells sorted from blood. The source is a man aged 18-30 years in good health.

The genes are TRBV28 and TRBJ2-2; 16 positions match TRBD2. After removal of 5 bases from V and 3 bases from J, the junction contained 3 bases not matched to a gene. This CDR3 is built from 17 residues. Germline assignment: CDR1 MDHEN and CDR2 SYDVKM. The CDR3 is CASSGTSGGAHTGELFF. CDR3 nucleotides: TGTGCCAGCAGTGGGACTAGCGGGGGGGCGCACACCGGGGAGCTGTTTTTT.

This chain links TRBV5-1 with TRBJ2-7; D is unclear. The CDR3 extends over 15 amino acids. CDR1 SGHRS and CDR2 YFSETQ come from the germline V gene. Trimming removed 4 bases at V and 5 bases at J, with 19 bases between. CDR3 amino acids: CASSASGFSLDEQYF. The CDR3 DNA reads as TGCGCCAGCAGCGCCTCAGGATTCAGTTTGGACGAGCAGTACTTC.

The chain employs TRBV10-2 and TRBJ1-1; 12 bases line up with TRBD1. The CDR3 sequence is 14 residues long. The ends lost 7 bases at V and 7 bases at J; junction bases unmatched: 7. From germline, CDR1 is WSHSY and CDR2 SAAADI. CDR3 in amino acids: CASINWDRGHEAFF. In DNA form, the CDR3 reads TGCGCCAGCATAAATTGGGACAGGGGGCATGAAGCTTTCTTT.

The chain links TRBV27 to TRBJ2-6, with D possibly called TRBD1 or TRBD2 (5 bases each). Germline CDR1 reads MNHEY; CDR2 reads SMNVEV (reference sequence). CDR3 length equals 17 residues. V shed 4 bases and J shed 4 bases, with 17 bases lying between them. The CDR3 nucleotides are TGTGCCAGCAGTTCGATTCCAGGGACGTCCGGGGCCAACGTCCTGACTTTC. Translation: CASSSIPGTSGANVLTF.

CDR3 region: CARKRLGTLLSNTDTQYF. CDR3 DNA sequence: TGTGCCAGGAAGCGCCTGGGAACTCTCCTCTCCAACACAGATACGCAGTATTTT. The chain employs TRBV9 and TRBJ2-3; D ambiguous. Germline CDR1 is SGDLS and CDR2 is YYNGEE. The CDR3 is 18 residues long. Trimming cost V 8 bases and J 2 bases, with 27 bases left between them.

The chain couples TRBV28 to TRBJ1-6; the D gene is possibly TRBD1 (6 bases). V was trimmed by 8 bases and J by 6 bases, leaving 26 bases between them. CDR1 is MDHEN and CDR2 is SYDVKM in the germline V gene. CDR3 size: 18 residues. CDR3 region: CASGRRQVAGPFNSPLHF. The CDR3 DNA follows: TGTGCCAGCGGGAGACGACAGGTCGCGGGTCCCTTTAATTCACCCCTCCACTTT.

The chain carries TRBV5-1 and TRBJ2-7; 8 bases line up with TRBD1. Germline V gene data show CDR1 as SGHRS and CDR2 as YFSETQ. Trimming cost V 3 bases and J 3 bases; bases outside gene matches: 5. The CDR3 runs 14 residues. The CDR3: CASSSWTGSYEQYF. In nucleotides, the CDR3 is TGCGCCAGCAGCTCATGGACAGGGAGCTACGAGCAGTACTTC. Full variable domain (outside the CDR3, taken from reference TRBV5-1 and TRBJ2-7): KAGVTQTPRYLIKTRGQQVTLSCSPISGHRSVSWYQQTPGQGLQFLFEYFSETQRNKGNFPGRFSGRQFSNSRSEMNVSTLELGDSALYLCASSSWTGSYEQYFGPGTRLTVT.

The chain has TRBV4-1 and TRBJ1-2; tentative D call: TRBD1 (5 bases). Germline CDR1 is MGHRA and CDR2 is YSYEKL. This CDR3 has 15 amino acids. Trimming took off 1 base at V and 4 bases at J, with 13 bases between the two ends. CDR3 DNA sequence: TGCGCCAGCAGCCAAGGTGACAGAAGCGGCTATGGCTACACCTTC. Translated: CASSQGDRSGYGYTF.

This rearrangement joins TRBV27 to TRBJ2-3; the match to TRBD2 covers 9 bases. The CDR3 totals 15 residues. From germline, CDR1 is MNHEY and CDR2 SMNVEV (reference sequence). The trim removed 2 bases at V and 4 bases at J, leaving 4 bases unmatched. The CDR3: CASSLPTSGSDTQYF. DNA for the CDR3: TGTGCCAGCAGTTTACCGACTAGCGGCTCAGATACGCAGTATTTT.

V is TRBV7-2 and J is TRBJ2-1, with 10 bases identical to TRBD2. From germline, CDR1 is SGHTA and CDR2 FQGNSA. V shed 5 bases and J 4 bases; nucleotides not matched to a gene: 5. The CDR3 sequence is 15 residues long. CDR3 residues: CASSHLAGAYNEQFF. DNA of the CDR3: TGTGCCAGCAGCCATCTAGCGGGAGCTTACAATGAGCAGTTCTTC. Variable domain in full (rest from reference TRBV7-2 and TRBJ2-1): GAGVSQSPSNKVTEKGKDVELRCDPISGHTALYWYRQSLGQGLEFLIYFQGNSAPDKSGLPSDRFSAERTGGSVSTLTIQRTQQEDSAVYLCASSHLAGAYNEQFFGPGTRLTVL.

The CDR3 loop is CASSFTDPRVNTEAFF. DNA of the CDR3: TGCGCCAGCAGCTTCACCGACCCACGGGTTAACACTGAAGCTTTCTTT. This chain connects TRBV5-1 to TRBJ1-1; no firm D call. The V and J ends lost 2 bases and 2 bases respectively, with 16 bases between them. Germline CDR1 is SGHRS and CDR2 is YFSETQ. The CDR3 has 16 residues.

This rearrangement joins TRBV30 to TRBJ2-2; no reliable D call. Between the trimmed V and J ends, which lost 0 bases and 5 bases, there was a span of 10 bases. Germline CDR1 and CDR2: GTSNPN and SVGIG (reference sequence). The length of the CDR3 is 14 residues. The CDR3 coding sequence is TGTGCCTGGAGTGTTTTAGAAAGGACCGGGGAGCTGTTTTTT. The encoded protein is CAWSVLERTGELFF.

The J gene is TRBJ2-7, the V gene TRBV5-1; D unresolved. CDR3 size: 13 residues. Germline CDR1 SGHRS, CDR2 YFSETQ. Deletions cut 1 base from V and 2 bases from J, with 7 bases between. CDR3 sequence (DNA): TGCGCCAGCAGCTTGACCACACCCTACGAGCAGTACTTC. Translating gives CASSLTTPYEQYF.

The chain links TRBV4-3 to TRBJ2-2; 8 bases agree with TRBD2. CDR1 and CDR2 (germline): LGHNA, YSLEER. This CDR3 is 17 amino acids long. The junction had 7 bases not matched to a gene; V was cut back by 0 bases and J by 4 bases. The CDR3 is CASSQDFLAGGTGELFF. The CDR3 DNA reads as TGCGCCAGCAGCCAAGATTTTCTAGCGGGTGGCACCGGGGAGCTGTTTTTT.

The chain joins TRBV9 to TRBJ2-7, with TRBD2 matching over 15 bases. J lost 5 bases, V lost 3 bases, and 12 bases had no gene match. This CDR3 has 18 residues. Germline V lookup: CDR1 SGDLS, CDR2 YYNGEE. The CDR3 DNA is TGTGCCAGCAGCGCCGAAGGACTAGCGGGAGGGCCGGGGGACGAGCAGTACTTC. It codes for CASSAEGLAGGPGDEQYF.

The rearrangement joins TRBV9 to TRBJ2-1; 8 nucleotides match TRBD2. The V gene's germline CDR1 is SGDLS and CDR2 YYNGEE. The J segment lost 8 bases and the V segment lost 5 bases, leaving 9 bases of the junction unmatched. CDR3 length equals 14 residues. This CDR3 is CASSLAGSLYEQFF. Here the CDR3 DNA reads TGTGCCAGCAGTTTAGCGGGGAGTCTGTATGAGCAGTTCTTC.